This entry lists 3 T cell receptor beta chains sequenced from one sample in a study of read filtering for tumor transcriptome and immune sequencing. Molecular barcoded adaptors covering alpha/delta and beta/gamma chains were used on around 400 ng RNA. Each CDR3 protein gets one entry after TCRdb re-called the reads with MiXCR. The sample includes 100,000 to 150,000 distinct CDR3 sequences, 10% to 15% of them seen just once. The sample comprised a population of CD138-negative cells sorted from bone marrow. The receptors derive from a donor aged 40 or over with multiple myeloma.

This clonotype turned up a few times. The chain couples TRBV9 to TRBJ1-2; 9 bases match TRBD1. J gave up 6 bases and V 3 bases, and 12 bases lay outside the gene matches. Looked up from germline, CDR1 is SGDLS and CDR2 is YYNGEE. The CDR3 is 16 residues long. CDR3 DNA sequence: TGTGCCAGCAGCGGGATACAGGGGGCTGGTAGCCATGGCTACACCTTC. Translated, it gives CASSGIQGAGSHGYTF.

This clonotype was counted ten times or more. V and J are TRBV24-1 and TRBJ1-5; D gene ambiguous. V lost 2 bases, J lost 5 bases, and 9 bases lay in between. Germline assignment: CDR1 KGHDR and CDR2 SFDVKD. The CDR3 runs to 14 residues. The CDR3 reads CATSDYRVDQPQHF. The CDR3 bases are TGTGCCACCAGTGATTACAGAGTGGATCAGCCCCAGCATTTT.

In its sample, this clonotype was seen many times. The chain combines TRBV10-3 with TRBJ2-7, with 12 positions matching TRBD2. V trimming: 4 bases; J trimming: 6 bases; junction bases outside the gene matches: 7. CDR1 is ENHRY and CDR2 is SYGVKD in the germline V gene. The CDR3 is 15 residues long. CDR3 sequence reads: CAISASSGRAGEQYF. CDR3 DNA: TGTGCCATCAGTGCATCTAGCGGGAGGGCTGGCGAGCAGTACTTC.